This TCR beta chain was observed in a study of OX40 agonist ivuxolimab in advanced cancers. Background on the study: Ivuxolimab, an agonistic anti-OX40 (CD134) antibody, was given to patients.

Only in-frame clones appear in the TCRdb table, and some are missing; sequencing was by immunoSEQ multiplex PCR. The top ten hold over 8.5% of the sample, which has nearly 80,000 clones, 90% to 95% seen once. The ends lost 6 bases at V and 1 base at J; junction bases unmatched: 5. This CDR3 region has 14 residues. Germline values: CDR1 SEHNR, CDR2 FQNEAQ (reference sequence). V usage is TRBV7-9 and J usage is TRBJ2-5; 7 nucleotides align to TRBD1. The sequence was collected from an adult with an advanced solid tumor such as melanoma, head and neck, liver or kidney cancer. This specimen consisted of CD4+ or CD8+ T cells sorted from blood, obtained in a trial of the OX40 agonist ivuxolimab. The CDR3 is CASRLQGLQETQYF. CDR3 coding DNA: TGTGCCAGCAGGTTACAGGGGCTCCAAGAGACCCAGTACTTC.